This section outlines one TCR beta chain sequence together with its context. Its matching antigen is unknown. Trimming cost V 5 bases and J 3 bases, with 7 bases left between them. CDR1 is SEHNR, CDR2 FQNEAQ, per germline (reference sequence). This CDR3 is 12 amino acids long. With random hexamers, reverse transcription was performed on about 0.5 to 1 ug of RNA. TCR beta CDR3 was amplified by immunoSEQ covering 54 Vbeta and 13 Jbeta. TCRdb re-called the immunoSEQ multiplex PCR reads through MiXCR, storing one row per CDR3 protein. The sample has about 200,000 distinct CDR3 sequences, 85% to 95% seen once. This sample is part of a study of CD8 T cells in Susac syndrome. General study findings and limits: The relatively small number of individuals in the TCR sequencing and HLA analysis was acknowledged by the study.

TEMRA cells were FACS-enriched, unlike CD8+ and CD4+ T cells, which were negatively isolated. This chain connects TRBV7-9 to TRBJ1-1; D gene uncertain. Input material: CD4+ T cells from PBMCs. The clonotype comes from a human donor in good health. The CDR3 coding sequence is TGTGCCAGCAGCCACCAGGACACTGAAGCTTTCTTT. The encoded protein is CASSHQDTEAFF.